This T cell receptor beta chain appears in the sequencing data of a study of OX40 agonist ivuxolimab in advanced cancers. Study findings and constraints: The authors did not determine the antigen specificity of the expanded peripheral T cells.

As concerns this clone: Its antigen is not known.

The data were produced by immunoSEQ multiplex PCR, yet TCRdb's version contains in-frame clones alone and is incomplete. The data contain tens of thousands of clones, 90% of them singletons. The ends lost 6 bases at V and 4 bases at J; junction bases unmatched: 3. Germline V gene data show CDR1 as LNHDA and CDR2 as SQIVND (reference sequence). The CDR3 has 14 residues. The TCR was taken from an adult with an advanced solid tumor such as melanoma, head and neck, liver or kidney cancer. Here the sequenced sample was CD4+ or CD8+ T cells sorted from blood, taken in a trial of the OX40 agonist ivuxolimab. This chain links TRBV19 with TRBJ1-3; 10 bases are shared with TRBD1. Written as DNA, the CDR3 is TGTGCCAGTAGCGACAGGGGGCGAGGAAACACCATATATTTT. Amino acid sequence: CASSDRGRGNTIYF. Complete variable domain (other parts from reference TRBV19 and TRBJ1-3): DGGITQSPKYLFRKEGQNVTLSCEQNLNHDAMYWYRQDPGQGLRLIYYSQIVNDFQKGDIAEGYSVSREKKESFPLTVTSAQKNPTAFYLCASSDRGRGNTIYFGEGSWLTVV.